This is a list of T cell receptor beta chains from one sample in a study of cytomegalovirus exposure and HLA in healthy donors. TCRdb keeps only in-frame clones here, not all; method: immunoSEQ multiplex PCR. This sample has 160,000 or so clones, with approximately 82% found just once. The material sequenced was PBMCs. Receptor source: a man between 45 and 60 years old in good health and CMV-seropositive. Both conserved end residues are part of each CDR3. A D gene is named only where the DNA matches it firmly. Size tells how often a clone was seen (once, few, many) or the class of an expanded clone, and some rows leave it out.

j_call d_call clone_size v_call cdr3_nt cdr3_aa
TRBJ2-1 - - TRBV5-1 TGCGCCAGCAGCTTCCGCGACATGCTTTCCTACAATGAGCAGTTCTTC CASSFRDMLSYNEQFF
TRBJ1-4 TRBD1 - TRBV7-8 TGTGCCAGCAGCCCAGGACAGGGGGTTTTTGAAAAACTGTTTTTT CASSPGQGVFEKLFF
TRBJ2-2 TRBD2 - TRBV6-6 TGTGCCAGCAGATTCGGCGGGAGGGGGGCCGGGGAGCTGTTTTTT CASRFGGRGAGELFF
TRBJ2-2 TRBD1 - TRBV29-1 TGCAGCGTTTGGGACAGGGGTTACACCGGGGAGCTGTTTTTT CSVWDRGYTGELFF
TRBJ1-2 TRBD1 - TRBV6-6 TGTGCCAGCAGTCGACAGGGGTCGGACTATGGCTACACCTTC CASSRQGSDYGYTF
TRBJ1-2 - - TRBV2 TGTGCCAGCAGTGAAGACATTGACTATGGCTACACCTTC CASSEDIDYGYTF
TRBJ1-1 - - TRBV7-9 TGTGCCAGCAGCTTAGTGGGGCCCACTGAAGCTTTCTTT CASSLVGPTEAFF
TRBJ1-2 - - TRBV5-6 TGTGCCAGCAGCGGTGTGCAGGCCTATGGCTACACCTTC CASSGVQAYGYTF
TRBJ2-1 TRBD1 - TRBV14 TGTGCCAGCAGCCAGGTGCCTTCTAGGGACAGGGGGCGCGATGAGCAGTTCTTC CASSQVPSRDRGRDEQFF
TRBJ2-7 TRBD1 - TRBV9 TGTGCCAGCAGCCTCGGACAGGCCACCTACGAGCAGTACTTC CASSLGQATYEQYF
TRBJ1-2 - - TRBV27 TGTGCCAGCAGTTTATTGGGTGGCTTCCGGGTCGATGGCTACACCTTC CASSLLGGFRVDGYTF
TRBJ2-3 - - TRBV4-1 TGCGCCAGCAGCCAAGAGGAGAACACAGATACGCAGTATTTT CASSQEENTDTQYF
TRBJ2-7 TRBD2 once TRBV6-5 TGTGCCAGCAGCCGGGGACTAGCGAGCTCCTACGAGCAGTACTTC CASSRGLASSYEQYF
TRBJ1-2 - once TRBV13 TGTGCCAGCAGCTTAGGACTACAGGGATATGGCTACACCTTC CASSLGLQGYGYTF
TRBJ1-1 - - TRBV6-1 TGTGCCAGCAGTGAGGTTACAGGGATGAACACTGAAGCTTTCTTT CASSEVTGMNTEAFF
TRBJ1-1 TRBD1 - TRBV9 TGTGCCAGCAGCGTGGGGACAGGGGGCTTTGGGACTGAAGCTTTCTTT CASSVGTGGFGTEAFF
TRBJ2-2 - - TRBV6-5 TGTGCCAGCAGGCCTGGGACTCATGACACCGGGGAGCTGTTTTTT CASRPGTHDTGELFF
TRBJ2-7 - - TRBV7-9 TGTGCCAGCAGCTTTGAAGTTTACGAGCAGTACTTC CASSFEVYEQYF
TRBJ1-1 - - TRBV2 TGTGCCAGCGTGGGGGGTGGGGACACTGAAGCTTTCTTT CASVGGGDTEAFF
TRBJ2-2 TRBD1 - TRBV7-7 TGTGCTAGCAGCCCGAGACAGGGGAGCACCGGGGAGCTGTTTTTT CASSPRQGSTGELFF
TRBJ2-5 TRBD1 - TRBV4-2 TGTGCCAGCAGCCAAGCCGGGACAGGGGAAGAGACCCAGTACTTC CASSQAGTGEETQYF
TRBJ1-1 TRBD1 once TRBV6-5 TGTGCCAGCAGTCGGGACAGGGGAACTGAAGCTTTCTTT CASSRDRGTEAFF
TRBJ1-2 - - TRBV30 TGTGCCTGGAGTGTAAGCCAGGGGAACTATGGCTACACCTTC CAWSVSQGNYGYTF
TRBJ2-1 TRBD2 - TRBV10-1 TGCGCCAGCAGTGAAGTGAGTCTAGCGGGAGTAGGGGGAAGCTCCTACAATGAGCAGTTCTTC CASSEVSLAGVGGSSYNEQFF
TRBJ2-3 - - TRBV30 TGTGCCAGCTTTCGGGGGCCGGGAGGCGATACGCAGTATTTT CASFRGPGGDTQYF
TRBJ2-3 - - TRBV5-6 TGTGCCAGCAGCTTGGACCCCGGGGAAGATACGCAGTATTTT CASSLDPGEDTQYF
TRBJ1-1 TRBD1 - TRBV28 TGTGCCAGCAGTCTCCCGGGACAGGGGCCCACTGAAGCTTTCTTT CASSLPGQGPTEAFF
TRBJ1-3 TRBD1 - TRBV6-1 TGTGCCAGCAGTGCCGACAGGGGGACTGGAAACACCATATATTTT CASSADRGTGNTIYF
TRBJ1-1 - - TRBV10-2 TGCGCCAGCAGTGAGTGGAGGAACACTGAAGCTTTCTTT CASSEWRNTEAFF
TRBJ1-2 - - TRBV5-1 TGCGCCAGCAGCTTGCCGCAGGGCCTTAGTGGCTACACCTTC CASSLPQGLSGYTF
TRBJ1-2 - - TRBV10-3 TGTGCCATCAGTGAGTCGGGAGGGAACTATGGCTACACCTTC CAISESGGNYGYTF
TRBJ2-1 TRBD1 few TRBV27 TGTGCCAGCAGTCTGGACAGGGGGTACAATGAGCAGTTCTTC CASSLDRGYNEQFF
TRBJ2-2 - - TRBV19 TGTGCCAGTAGTATCGGGAACACCGGGGAGCTGTTTTTT CASSIGNTGELFF
TRBJ2-3 - - TRBV15 TGTGCCACCAGCCCGGGAGGCACAGATACGCAGTATTTT CATSPGGTDTQYF
TRBJ1-2 TRBD1 few TRBV27 TGTGCCAGCAGTCGGGACAGCTACTATGGCTACACCTTC CASSRDSYYGYTF
TRBJ1-5 TRBD1 - TRBV5-8 TGTGCCAGCAGCTTGCCAGGGGGACCTCCCAATCAGCCCCAGCATTTT CASSLPGGPPNQPQHF
TRBJ2-1 TRBD2 few TRBV19 TGTGCCAGTAGCCGGGGGGGACCGAGTGAGCAGTTCTTC CASSRGGPSEQFF
TRBJ1-1 - - TRBV29-1 TGCAGCGCCGAGGAACGTCGGAACACTGAAGCTTTCTTT CSAEERRNTEAFF
TRBJ2-1 TRBD2 - TRBV11-3 TGTGCCAGCAGCCCGTCCCAAGCGGGGACCAATGAGCAGTTCTTC CASSPSQAGTNEQFF
TRBJ2-7 TRBD1 - TRBV19 TGTGCCAGTAGTAGAACCGCAGGGGGCGAGCAGTACTTC CASSRTAGGEQYF
TRBJ2-5 TRBD2 - TRBV5-1 TGCGCCAGCAGTCCTACTAGCGGGAGGCCTTTGGCCCAGTACTTC CASSPTSGRPLAQYF
TRBJ2-3 - few TRBV11-2 TGTGCCAGCATTTGGGGGGGCGTGCAGTATTTT CASIWGGVQYF
TRBJ1-2 - once TRBV5-1 TGCGCCAGCAGCTCCCAGGTTAACTATGGCTACACCTTC CASSSQVNYGYTF
TRBJ2-5 - - TRBV1 TGCACCAGCAGCCAAGAGACTAGCGGAGACATCCAAGAGACCCAGTACTTC CTSSQETSGDIQETQYF
TRBJ2-7 - - TRBV5-1 TGCGCCAGCAGCTTGGGAAGGGGCAGAATCTACGAGCAGTACTTC CASSLGRGRIYEQYF
TRBJ2-3 - - TRBV25-1 TGTGCCAGCAGTCGTAAGCAAAGCACAGATACGCAGTATTTT CASSRKQSTDTQYF
TRBJ1-2 TRBD1 - TRBV19 TGTGCCAGTAGTATCGGGACAGGGCGCGGCTACACCTTC CASSIGTGRGYTF
TRBJ2-3 - - TRBV28 TGTGCCAGCAGTTTAGGGCTAGCCGGCACAGATACGCAGTATTTT CASSLGLAGTDTQYF
TRBJ1-4 - - TRBV4-1 TGCGCCAGCAGCCCACTTCCAGGGGCGCCGGATGAAAAACTGTTTTTT CASSPLPGAPDEKLFF
TRBJ2-3 TRBD1 - TRBV5-6 TGTGCCAGCAGCTACGACAGGGGAGATACGCAGTATTTT CASSYDRGDTQYF
TRBJ1-1 - few TRBV7-9 TGTGCCAGCAGCTTAGCGCGATCGAATGTGAACACTGAAGCTTTCTTT CASSLARSNVNTEAFF
TRBJ2-6 TRBD1 once TRBV15 TGTGCCACCAGCAGGAAGATAGGACAGGGGAACGGGGCCAACGTCCTGACTTTC CATSRKIGQGNGANVLTF
TRBJ2-2 - once TRBV5-5 TGTGCCAGCAGCTTCCTCCGGGATAGGGCCACCGGGGAGCTGTTTTTT CASSFLRDRATGELFF